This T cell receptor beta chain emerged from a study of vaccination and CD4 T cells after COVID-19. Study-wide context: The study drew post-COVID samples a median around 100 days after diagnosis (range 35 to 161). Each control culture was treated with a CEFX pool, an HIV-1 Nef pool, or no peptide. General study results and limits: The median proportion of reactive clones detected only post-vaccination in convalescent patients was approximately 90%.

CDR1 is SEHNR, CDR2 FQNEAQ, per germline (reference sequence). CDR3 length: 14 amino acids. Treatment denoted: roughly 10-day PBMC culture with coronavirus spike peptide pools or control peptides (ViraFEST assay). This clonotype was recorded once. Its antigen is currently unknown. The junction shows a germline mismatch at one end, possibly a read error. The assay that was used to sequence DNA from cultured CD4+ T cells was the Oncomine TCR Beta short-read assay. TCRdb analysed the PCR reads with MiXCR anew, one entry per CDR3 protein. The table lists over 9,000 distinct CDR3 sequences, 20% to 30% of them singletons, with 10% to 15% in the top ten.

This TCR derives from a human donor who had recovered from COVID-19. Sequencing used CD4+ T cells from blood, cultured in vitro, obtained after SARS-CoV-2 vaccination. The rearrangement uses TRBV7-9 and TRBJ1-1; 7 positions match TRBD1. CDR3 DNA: TGTGCCAGCAAGGGGGCCGGGGTTGGCACTAAAGCTTTCTTT. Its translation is CASKGAGVGTKAFF.